This record covers a single T cell receptor beta chain. What it recognizes is unknown. The sample comes from a study of cytomegalovirus exposure and HLA in healthy donors. Study conclusions and caveats: Within an earlier analysis, most TCR beta V segments proved productive either about 87% or about 30% of the time. One variant, a missense change in DCLRE1C, was linked in a later analysis to TCR beta V- and J-gene trimming. In vitro testing confirmed a few CMV-associated chains as specific for CMV antigens.

The CDR3 length is 18 residues. The germline V gene has CDR1 KGHSH and CDR2 LQKENI. Deletions cut 3 bases from V and 1 base from J, with 19 bases between. Vbeta (60) and Jbeta (13) primers were used in the PCR. Assay: immunoSEQ multiplex PCR; the TCRdb copy retains only in-frame clones and omits some. The sample contains under 150,000 clones, less than 85% of which appear only once. Material for sequencing was PBMCs. The sequence came from a man aged 30 to 45 in good health and CMV-seronegative. This rearrangement joins TRBV18 to TRBJ2-1; D is perhaps TRBD2 (5 bases). The CDR3 reads CASSPPQLLGPSYNEQFF. CDR3 nucleotides: TGTGCCAGCTCACCCCCTCAACTACTAGGGCCATCCTACAATGAGCAGTTCTTC.